These 15 T cell receptor beta chains originate from one sample sequenced in a study of response to subunit inactivated influenza vaccine. TCRdb itself ran the RT-PCR reads through MiXCR, one entry per CDR3 protein. The repertoire holds roughly 500,000 distinct CDR3 sequences, with 16% as singletons. The sequencing used CD4+ T cells sorted from PBMCs, collected around 2 years after vaccination. The receptors were gathered from a man between 50 and 69 years old who received an inactivated influenza vaccine.

The chain links TRBV7-6 to TRBJ2-7, with 7 nucleotides matching TRBD1. Trimming removed 0 bases from V and 1 base from J; junction bases left unmatched: 9. The CDR3 covers 17 residues. Germline V gives CDR1 SGHVS, CDR2 FNYEAQ. CDR3 DNA: TGTGCCAGCAGCTTAGCTGGGACAGCCTTCTCATCCTACGAGCAGTACTTC. Amino acids: CASSLAGTAFSSYEQYF.

V usage is TRBV30 and J usage is TRBJ2-7, with D possibly being TRBD1 (5 bases). V was clipped by 3 bases and J by 4 bases, with 10 bases between them. Germline loops: CDR1 GTSNPN, CDR2 SVGIG (reference sequence). CDR3 length equals 12 residues. The CDR3 spells CAWSDSRYEQYF. The CDR3 nucleotides are TGTGCCTGGAGCGACAGTAGGTACGAGCAGTACTTC.

In its sample, this clonotype was seen a few times. The chain is built from TRBV7-9 and TRBJ2-5; D not certain. This CDR3 has 15 residues. Germline V gene data show CDR1 as SEHNR and CDR2 as FQNEAQ (reference sequence). Deletions cut 1 base from V and 3 bases from J, with 12 bases between. DNA for the CDR3: TGTGCCAGCAGCTTAGACTACGGAGAAGAAGAGACCCAGTACTTC. Residues: CASSLDYGEEETQYF.

This chain joins TRBV4-2 and TRBJ2-2, with a weak D call TRBD2 (6 bases). Germline V gene sequence: CDR1 LGHNA, CDR2 YNFKEQ. Deletions cut 8 bases from V and 4 bases from J, with 8 bases between. The CDR3 is made up of 12 amino acids. The CDR3 DNA reads as TGTGCCAGCGAGGGAGGCACCGGGGAGCTGTTTTTT. The encoded protein is CASEGGTGELFF.

Comments on this clonotype: The CDR3 end shows no conserved phenylalanine or tryptophan, and so a read error is likely. This chain connects TRBV5-1 to TRBJ2-2; 7 bases agree with TRBD1. The junction had 5 bases not matched to a gene; V was cut back by 0 bases and J by 0 bases. The CDR3 consists of 17 residues. The germline V gene encodes CDR1 SGHRS and CDR2 YFSETQ. This CDR3 is CASSLAPTGPNTGELFI. CDR3 DNA: TGCGCCAGCAGCTTGGCCCCGACAGGGCCGAACACCGGGGAGCTGTTTATT.

This clonotype was picked up one time. The gene calls are TRBV20-1 and TRBJ2-1; 10 positions agree with TRBD2. The CDR3 contains 16 residues. The V segment lost 3 bases and the J segment 7 bases; nucleotides outside the gene matches: 12. Germline V lookup: CDR1 DFQATT, CDR2 SNEGSKA (reference sequence). The CDR3 DNA is TGCAGTGCTAGGGGCACCGCTAGCGGGAGAGGTAATGAGCAGTTCTTC. Translated: CSARGTASGRGNEQFF.

The rearrangement uses TRBV7-2 and TRBJ2-1, with 9 bases matching TRBD2. The CDR3 totals 16 residues. V trimming: 5 bases; J trimming: 4 bases; junction bases outside the gene matches: 9. Germline V gene lookup returns CDR1 SGHTA and CDR2 FQGNSA. The CDR3 is CASSRRGGAGYNEQFF. CDR3 DNA sequence: TGTGCCAGCAGCCGGCGCGGGGGGGCCGGGTACAATGAGCAGTTCTTC. The whole variable domain, remainder taken from reference TRBV7-2 and TRBJ2-1, is GAGVSQSPSNKVTEKGKDVELRCDPISGHTALYWYRQSLGQGLEFLIYFQGNSAPDKSGLPSDRFSAERTGGSVSTLTIQRTQQEDSAVYLCASSRRGGAGYNEQFFGPGTRLTVL.

This clonotype was found many times. The chain couples TRBV11-2 to TRBJ2-1; 8 nucleotides agree with TRBD2. This CDR3 spans 15 amino acids. Trimming cost V 6 bases and J 7 bases; bases outside gene matches: 11. CDR1 SGHAT and CDR2 FQNNGV come from the germline V gene. The DNA for the CDR3 is TGTGCCAGCAGGAAGCCGGGGGGGCGAGGAAATGAGCAGTTCTTC. Protein: CASRKPGGRGNEQFF.

Only a few counts were recorded for this clonotype. The V and J genes are TRBV20-1 and TRBJ2-2, with unresolved D. This CDR3 contains 12 residues. V lost 1 base and J lost 6, with 6 bases in between. Germline V gives CDR1 DFQATT, CDR2 SNEGSKA (reference sequence). Written as DNA, the CDR3 is TGCAGTGCTAGAGGGGCCCCCGGGGAGCTGTTTTTT. This codes for CSARGAPGELFF.

This chain connects TRBV6-5 to TRBJ2-7; a possible D gene is TRBD1 (6 bases). Germline CDR1 is MNHEY and CDR2 is SVGAGI. The CDR3 is 15 amino acids. Trimming pared 1 base from V and 0 bases from J, leaving 10 bases between. In nucleotides, the CDR3 is TGTGCCAGCAGTTACTTGGGGGCTGACTCCTACGAGCAGTACTTC. Its protein product is CASSYLGADSYEQYF.

This clonotype occurred a few times. This sequence joins TRBV5-1 and TRBJ2-5; D not resolved. Germline V gene sequence: CDR1 SGHRS, CDR2 YFSETQ. This CDR3 is 11 amino acids long. V was shortened by 5 bases and J by 6 bases, with 8 bases between the two germline ends. The DNA of the CDR3 is TGCGCCAGCAGAGAGGTGAAGACCCAGTACTTC. Its translation: CASREVKTQYF.

V gene TRBV29-1 combines with J gene TRBJ2-3, with D possibly TRBD1 on 5 matching bases. The germline V and J ends were trimmed by 6 bases and 3 bases, with 16 bases remaining between them. This CDR3 is 14 amino acids long. Germline CDR1 reads SQVTM; CDR2 reads ANQGSEA. The CDR3 region has the DNA TGCAGCGTCCAGGGAAGGGTTCGTACAGATACGCAGTATTTT. Amino acid sequence: CSVQGRVRTDTQYF.

The rearrangement links TRBV6-1 to TRBJ2-7; D is unclear. Germline V gives CDR1 MNHNS, CDR2 SASEGT. V gave up 6 bases and J gave up 2 bases, with 14 bases separating them. The CDR3 length is 14 residues. CDR3: CASRPPATPYEQYF. Written as DNA, the CDR3 is TGTGCCAGCAGGCCCCCGGCTACCCCCTACGAGCAGTACTTC.

This clonotype was counted only a few times. This chain joins TRBV7-8 and TRBJ2-2; D remains unclear. V dropped 7 bases and J dropped 3 bases, with 15 bases sitting between them. The germline gives CDR1 SGHVS, CDR2 FQNEAQ. The CDR3 is 15 amino acids. The CDR3 sequence: CASTGPLGHTGELFF. The DNA of the CDR3 is TGTGCCAGCACCGGCCCCCTGGGTCACACCGGGGAGCTGTTTTTT. The full variable domain, its missing parts supplied by reference TRBV7-8 and TRBJ2-2, is GAGVSQSPRYKVAKRGQDVALRCDPISGHVSLFWYQQALGQGPEFLTYFQNEAQLDKSGLPSDRFFAERPEGSVSTLKIQRTQQEDSAVYLCASTGPLGHTGELFFGEGSRLTVL.

Of note for this clonotype: A much larger clone is a single base away; this may be a read error. The CDR3 DNA follows: TGTGCCAGCAGCCCCTTGTTGGTGGACGGAGGGCAGTACTTC. Translation gives CASSPLLVDGGQYF. The rearrangement uses TRBV2 and TRBJ2-7; a weak D match, TRBD2 (5 bases). This CDR3 contains 14 residues. With 6 bases removed from V and 9 bases from J, the gap between germline ends came to 21 bases. Germline loops: CDR1 SNHLY, CDR2 FYNNEI.